Below, 27 T cell receptor beta chains from the same sample are listed, as sequenced in a study of beta chain features in type 1 diabetes. Expressed TCRB transcripts were sequenced, since all the RNA that had been isolated was reverse transcribed. Sequencing was performed with immunoSEQ multiplex PCR; in TCRdb, only in-frame clones are kept and a portion is missing. The repertoire holds tens of thousands of clones, with approximately 70% as singletons. The material sequenced was Tregs from blood. Receptors were obtained from a middle-aged woman in good health.

V and J are TRBV5-6 and TRBJ2-3; TRBD2 matches 9 bases. After removal of 0 bases from V and 0 bases from J, the junction contained 5 bases not matched to a gene. The CDR3 runs 17 residues. In germline, CDR1 is SGHDT, CDR2 YYEEEE. The CDR3 is CASSLGGGVTSTDTQYF. CDR3 coding DNA: TGTGCCAGCAGCTTGGGCGGGGGGGTAACTAGCACAGATACGCAGTATTTT.

V and J are TRBV7-9 and TRBJ2-2; D may be TRBD1 (5 bases). V dropped 4 bases and J dropped 6 bases, with 6 bases sitting between them. The germline V gene encodes CDR1 SEHNR and CDR2 FQNEAQ (reference sequence). The CDR3 covers 12 residues. CDR3 protein: CASSSGSGELFF. In nucleotides, the CDR3 is TGTGCCAGCAGCTCAGGGTCCGGGGAGCTGTTTTTT. Together with reference TRBV7-9 and TRBJ2-2, the CDR3 gives the full variable domain: DTGVSQNPRHKITKRGQNVTFRCDPISEHNRLYWYRQTLGQGPEFLTYFQNEAQLEKSRLLSDRFSAERPKGSFSTLEIQRTEQGDSAMYLCASSSGSGELFFGEGSRLTVL.

The chain joins TRBV5-4 to TRBJ2-1, with TRBD2 as a possible D gene (5 bases). Germline V CDR1 and CDR2: SGHNT, YYREEE (reference sequence). The CDR3 totals 13 residues. The V end lost 4 bases, the J end lost 12 bases, and 17 bases lay between the germline ends. CDR3 sequence reads: CASSPVGERVQFF. The CDR3, as DNA: TGTGCCAGCAGCCCGGTCGGGGAGCGCGTGCAGTTCTTC.

The rearrangement uses TRBV7-2 and TRBJ1-4; tentative D call: TRBD1 (5 bases). The V and J ends lost 1 base and 8 bases respectively, with 17 bases between them. The CDR3 runs to 16 residues. Germline assignment: CDR1 SGHTA and CDR2 FQGNSA. The CDR3 here is CASSLVGTGRGEKLFF. The CDR3 coding sequence is TGTGCCAGCAGCTTAGTGGGGACGGGTCGGGGGGAAAAACTGTTTTTT.

This rearrangement joins TRBV13 to TRBJ2-7; 8 nucleotides agree with TRBD2. The germline CDR1 and CDR2 sequences are PRHDT and FYEKMQ (reference sequence). V gave up 4 bases and J gave up 5 bases; unmatched junction bases: 7. This CDR3 contains 14 residues. The CDR3 sequence: CASSYTGGGHEQYF. CDR3 nucleotide sequence: TGTGCCAGCAGCTACACGGGGGGGGGCCACGAGCAGTACTTC.

The V call is TRBV10-3, the J call TRBJ2-1, with a weak D call TRBD2 (6 bases). Germline V gives CDR1 ENHRY, CDR2 SYGVKD. The V end lost 5 bases, the J end lost 4 bases, and 9 bases lay between the germline ends. The CDR3 spans 13 residues. The CDR3 sequence: CAISPGLYNEQFF. The CDR3, as DNA: TGTGCCATCAGTCCGGGACTGTACAATGAGCAGTTCTTC.

V is TRBV27 and J is TRBJ1-1; tentatively, D is TRBD1 (6 bases). Trimming removed 6 bases at V and 3 bases at J, with 11 bases between. The CDR3 extends over 13 amino acids. Germline CDR1 reads MNHEY; CDR2 reads SMNVEV (reference sequence). This chain's CDR3 is CASRSQGHTEAFF. CDR3 nucleotides: TGTGCCAGCAGATCACAGGGTCACACTGAAGCTTTCTTT.

This clone was detected a few times. The chain combines TRBV18 with TRBJ1-1; 8 positions match TRBD1. Trimming cost V 3 bases and J 0 bases; bases outside gene matches: 9. This CDR3 has 17 residues. Germline CDR1 KGHSH, CDR2 LQKENI. This CDR3 is CASSPPPGTGVNTEAFF. CDR3 sequence (DNA): TGTGCCAGCTCACCCCCCCCCGGGACAGGAGTGAACACTGAAGCTTTCTTT. The full variable domain, its missing parts supplied by reference TRBV18 and TRBJ1-1, is NAGVMQNPRHLVRRRGQEARLRCSPMKGHSHVYWYRQLPEEGLKFMVYLQKENIIDESGMPKERFSAEFPKEGPSILRIQQVVRGDSAAYFCASSPPPGTGVNTEAFFGQGTRLTVV.

The CDR3 DNA reads as TGTGCCAGCAGCTTGTTAGCAGTTATGAACACTGAAGCTTTCTTT. It specifies CASSLLAVMNTEAFF. This chain joins TRBV5-6 and TRBJ1-1; no firm D call. Per germline, CDR1 SGHDT and CDR2 YYEEEE. The germline V and J ends were trimmed by 1 base and 0 bases, with 10 bases remaining between them. This CDR3 has 15 residues.

The CDR3 loop is CASNPQGRGTEAFF. As DNA, the CDR3 is TGTGCCAGCAACCCACAGGGTCGAGGCACTGAAGCTTTCTTT. The chain combines TRBV6-5 with TRBJ1-1; D may be TRBD1 (6 bases). Trimming took off 7 bases at V and 4 bases at J, with 16 bases between the two ends. CDR1 and CDR2 from the germline V gene are MNHEY and SVGAGI. The CDR3 spans 14 residues.

This chain links TRBV19 with TRBJ1-2; 7 bases are a match to TRBD1. Unmatched junction bases numbered 9, after V lost 1 base and J lost 1 base. The CDR3 is made up of 17 amino acids. Germline CDR1 is LNHDA and CDR2 is SQIVND (reference sequence). The CDR3 is CASSIGGRGLSNYGYTF. The CDR3 region has the DNA TGTGCCAGTAGTATAGGTGGAAGGGGGCTCAGTAACTATGGCTACACCTTC.

The chain combines TRBV7-2 with TRBJ1-1; D may be TRBD1 (5 bases). Germline V lookup: CDR1 SGHTA, CDR2 FQGNSA. V shed 5 bases and J shed 6 bases, with 13 bases lying between them. CDR3 length: 13 residues. In DNA form, the CDR3 reads TGTGCCAGCAGCGCTCTCACGGGGGCTGAAGCTTTCTTT. Protein sequence: CASSALTGAEAFF. Looking up the rest from reference TRBV7-2 and TRBJ1-1 gives the full variable domain: GAGVSQSPSNKVTEKGKDVELRCDPISGHTALYWYRQSLGQGLEFLIYFQGNSAPDKSGLPSDRFSAERTGGSVSTLTIQRTQQEDSAVYLCASSALTGAEAFFGQGTRLTVV.

The V gene is TRBV19, the J gene TRBJ2-3; the D gene is possibly TRBD1 (5 bases). Germline V gene data show CDR1 as LNHDA and CDR2 as SQIVND (reference sequence). V lost 6 bases and J lost 5, with 15 bases in between. The CDR3 runs to 14 residues. CDR3 protein: CASSSPQGGDTQYF. In nucleotides, the CDR3 is TGTGCCAGTAGCTCACCCCAGGGTGGAGATACGCAGTATTTT.

V and J are TRBV18 and TRBJ1-2; possibly TRBD1 for D (5 bases). The CDR3 extends over 18 amino acids. With 2 bases removed from V and 4 bases from J, the gap between germline ends came to 23 bases. CDR1 and CDR2 (germline): KGHSH, LQKENI. The CDR3 coding sequence is TGTGCCAGCTCACCATACGATCCAGGGACTGTGGTTATCTATGGCTACACCTTC. Translation: CASSPYDPGTVVIYGYTF.

The genes are TRBV5-1 and TRBJ2-7, with a weak D call TRBD1 (5 bases). This CDR3 has 14 residues. CDR1 is SGHRS, CDR2 YFSETQ, per germline. V lost 0 bases and J 6 bases, leaving 13 bases between the germline ends. CDR3 DNA: TGCGCCAGCAGCTTGGCCTCGACAGCAAGCGAGCAGTACTTC. Translation gives CASSLASTASEQYF.

This chain connects TRBV7-9 to TRBJ1-2; weak D call: TRBD1 (6 bases). The germline V gene encodes CDR1 SEHNR and CDR2 FQNEAQ (reference sequence). There are 16 residues in the CDR3. The V end lost 5 bases, the J end lost 2 bases, and 18 bases lay between the germline ends. The CDR3 DNA reads TGTGCCAGCAGCGACGAATCCAGGGGAGTCAACTATGGCTACACCTTC. Protein: CASSDESRGVNYGYTF.

This clone is medium-sized by share. This rearrangement joins TRBV7-9 to TRBJ2-1; D might be TRBD1 (6 bases). There are 16 residues in the CDR3. The V and J ends lost 5 bases and 4 bases respectively, with 18 bases between them. In germline, CDR1 is SEHNR, CDR2 FQNEAQ (reference sequence). The DNA of the CDR3 is TGTGCCAGCAGCCTTCGAAGAGAGACAGGTTACAATGAGCAGTTCTTC. Translated: CASSLRRETGYNEQFF.

V gene TRBV18 combines with J gene TRBJ2-1, with D maybe TRBD2 (5 bases). Germline-derived CDR1 and CDR2 are KGHSH and LQKENI. CDR3 size: 13 residues. Trimming left V 2 bases short and J 6 bases short, with 8 bases between. The CDR3 is CASSPRTSNEQFF. The CDR3 DNA is TGTGCCAGCTCACCAAGAACTAGCAATGAGCAGTTCTTC. Using reference TRBV18 and TRBJ2-1 for the parts outside the CDR3, the full variable domain is NAGVMQNPRHLVRRRGQEARLRCSPMKGHSHVYWYRQLPEEGLKFMVYLQKENIIDESGMPKERFSAEFPKEGPSILRIQQVVRGDSAAYFCASSPRTSNEQFFGPGTRLTVL.

The CDR3 spells CASSLHQGGEKLFF. The CDR3 DNA is TGTGCCAGCAGCTTACATCAAGGAGGTGAAAAACTGTTTTTT. This rearrangement joins TRBV7-2 to TRBJ1-4, with D unresolved. V lost 2 bases, J lost 7 bases, and 11 bases lay in between. Germline assignment: CDR1 SGHTA and CDR2 FQGNSA. This CDR3 comprises 14 residues.

This clone was counted a few times. V gene TRBV6-5 combines with J gene TRBJ1-2; 8 bases map to TRBD1. Germline assignment: CDR1 MNHEY and CDR2 SVGAGI. CDR3 length equals 14 residues. Losses at the gene ends were 7 bases for V and 5 bases for J; bases not matched to a gene: 9. The CDR3 coding sequence is TGTGCCAGCACCGATTACAGGGGGACTTATGGCTACACCTTC. This gives the protein CASTDYRGTYGYTF.

The sample holds a few counts of this clone. This sequence joins TRBV27 and TRBJ1-1; unclear D gene. V was pared by 4 bases and J by 2 bases, with 8 bases between. The CDR3 has 13 residues. From germline, CDR1 is MNHEY and CDR2 SMNVEV (reference sequence). The CDR3 sequence is CASSSQQNTEAFF. In nucleotides, the CDR3 is TGTGCCAGCAGTTCACAGCAAAACACTGAAGCTTTCTTT.

The chain employs TRBV6-5 and TRBJ2-3; 13 nucleotides align to TRBD2. Germline lookup yields CDR1 MNHEY and CDR2 SVGAGI. The trim removed 6 bases at V and 6 bases at J, leaving 3 bases unmatched. This CDR3 is built from 14 residues. The CDR3, as DNA: TGTGCCAGCAGCCCGGGACTAGCGGGGGATACGCAGTATTTT. It translates to CASSPGLAGDTQYF.

The rearrangement joins TRBV19 to TRBJ1-2; 9 bases are shared with TRBD1. The CDR3 loop spans 14 amino acids. Trimming removed 9 bases from V and 6 bases from J; junction bases left unmatched: 11. CDR1 is LNHDA, CDR2 SQIVND, per germline (reference sequence). The CDR3 DNA follows: TGTGCCAGCGCACCGGGACAGGGTTATAATGGCTACACCTTC. This translates into CASAPGQGYNGYTF.

This chain joins TRBV2 and TRBJ2-7; 10 bases agree with TRBD2. Germline V gives CDR1 SNHLY, CDR2 FYNNEI. CDR3 length: 15 amino acids. Germline trimming cut 4 bases from V and 4 bases from J; bases unmatched to any gene: 7. The CDR3 bases are TGTGCCAGCAGTGCTAACGGACTAGCGGTATACGAGCAGTACTTC. Translated: CASSANGLAVYEQYF. Drawing the rest from reference TRBV2 and TRBJ2-7, the complete variable domain is EPEVTQTPSHQVTQMGQEVILRCVPISNHLYFYWYRQILGQKVEFLVSFYNNEISEKSEIFDDQFSVERPDGSNFTLKIRSTKLEDSAMYFCASSANGLAVYEQYFGPGTRLTVT.

V and J are TRBV10-3 and TRBJ1-5, with D possibly TRBD1 on 6 matching bases. The CDR3 covers 18 residues. The V end lost 2 bases, the J end lost 0 bases, and 17 bases lay between the germline ends. The germline CDR1 and CDR2 sequences are ENHRY and SYGVKD. The CDR3 reads CAISEGQQGVDSNQPQHF. In nucleotides, the CDR3 is TGTGCCATCAGTGAGGGTCAACAGGGAGTGGATAGCAATCAGCCCCAGCATTTT.

This clone is medium-sized (0.01 to 0.1%). The V and J genes are TRBV19 and TRBJ1-2; the D gene is possibly TRBD1 (5 bases). The CDR3 is made up of 15 amino acids. Looked up from germline, CDR1 is LNHDA and CDR2 is SQIVND (reference sequence). The ends were cut back, 5 bases at V and 3 bases at J, with 16 bases in the middle. CDR3 region: CASSDRGGTYYGYTF. CDR3 sequence (DNA): TGTGCCAGTAGTGATCGAGGAGGGACGTACTATGGCTACACCTTC.

The chain employs TRBV10-3 and TRBJ2-1; weak D call: TRBD2 (6 bases). With 6 bases removed from V and 8 bases from J, the gap between germline ends came to 11 bases. The CDR3 is 12 amino acids. Germline values: CDR1 ENHRY, CDR2 SYGVKD. CDR3 DNA: TGTGCCATCAGCGCTAGCGCTTATGAGCAGTTCTTC. It encodes CAISASAYEQFF.